This TCR beta chain is drawn from a study of response to subunit inactivated influenza vaccine. TCRdb re-called the RT-PCR reads through MiXCR, storing one row per CDR3 protein. The sample yields 500,000 to 600,000 distinct CDR3 sequences, roughly 13% seen once. Trimming shortened V by 4 bases and J by 5 bases, and 11 bases separated the two germline ends. Germline V lookup: CDR1 SGHTA, CDR2 FQGNSA. The CDR3 sequence is 13 residues long. Study-wide points: The authors offered the suggestion that each seasonal influenza vaccination recruits few new T cells.

With respect to this clonotype: No antigen is known for it.

This TCR derives from a man between 50 and 59 years old who received an inactivated influenza vaccine. The chain couples TRBV7-2 to TRBJ2-5; D remains unclear. This specimen was PBMCs from blood, taken 45 days after vaccination. The CDR3 spells CASSSLIKETQYF. CDR3 DNA sequence: TGTGCCAGCAGCTCCCTAATAAAGGAGACCCAGTACTTC. Filled out from reference TRBV7-2 and TRBJ2-5, the complete variable domain reads GAGVSQSPSNKVTEKGKDVELRCDPISGHTALYWYRQSLGQGLEFLIYFQGNSAPDKSGLPSDRFSAERTGGSVSTLTIQRTQQEDSAVYLCASSSLIKETQYFGPGTRLLVL.